The sequence of this TCR beta chain was determined in a study of radiotherapy plus CTLA-4 blockade in lung cancer. The CDR3 consists of 14 residues. With 6 bases removed from V and 4 bases from J, the gap between germline ends came to 15 bases. Per germline, CDR1 LNHDA and CDR2 SQIVND (reference sequence). Overall study findings and caveats: Among blood TCR repertoires after radiotherapy plus ipilimumab, tumor-derived clones expanded.

Participants had chemo-refractory metastatic non-small-cell lung cancer and were treated with focal radiation plus ipilimumab CTLA-4 blockade. There are a few counts of this clone. Its antigen remains unidentified. Profiled with immunoSEQ multiplex PCR; TCRdb holds only in-frame clones, not every one. This table holds 90,000 to 100,000 clones, almost 90% found once. The sequence came from a human donor with non-small cell lung cancer that progressed on radiotherapy plus ipilimumab. The sample consisted of peripheral blood, taken from a patient treated with radiotherapy plus ipilimumab. This chain uses TRBV19 with TRBJ1-2, with a weak D call TRBD1 (6 bases). This chain's CDR3 is CASRKGGMGYGYTF. CDR3 bases: TGTGCCAGTAGGAAGGGGGGGATGGGCTATGGCTACACCTTC.